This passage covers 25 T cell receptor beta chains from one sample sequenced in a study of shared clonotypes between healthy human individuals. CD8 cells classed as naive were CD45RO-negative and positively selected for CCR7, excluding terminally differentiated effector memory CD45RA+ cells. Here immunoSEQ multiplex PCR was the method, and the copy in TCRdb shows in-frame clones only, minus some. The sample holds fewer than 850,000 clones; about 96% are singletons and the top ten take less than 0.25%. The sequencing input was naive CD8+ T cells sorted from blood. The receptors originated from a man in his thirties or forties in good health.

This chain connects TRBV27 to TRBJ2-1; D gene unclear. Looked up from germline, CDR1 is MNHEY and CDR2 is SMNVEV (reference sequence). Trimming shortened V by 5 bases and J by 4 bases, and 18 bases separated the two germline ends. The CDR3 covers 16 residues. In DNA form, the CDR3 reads TGTGCCAGCAGTATAGATCCCGGGCCCCCTTACAATGAGCAGTTCTTC. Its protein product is CASSIDPGPPYNEQFF.

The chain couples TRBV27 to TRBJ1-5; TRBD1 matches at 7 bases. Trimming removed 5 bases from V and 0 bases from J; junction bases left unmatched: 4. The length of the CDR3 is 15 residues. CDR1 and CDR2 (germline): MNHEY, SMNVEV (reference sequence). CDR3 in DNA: TGTGCCAGCAGTGGGGACAGCTATAGCAATCAGCCCCAGCATTTT. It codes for CASSGDSYSNQPQHF.

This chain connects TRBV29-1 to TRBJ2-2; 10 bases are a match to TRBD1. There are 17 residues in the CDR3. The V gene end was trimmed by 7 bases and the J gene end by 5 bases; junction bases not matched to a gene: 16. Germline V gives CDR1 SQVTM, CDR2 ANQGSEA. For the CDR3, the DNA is TGCAGCGCTTCTCCCGCAGGGACAGGGGCGCGTACCGGGGAGCTGTTTTTT. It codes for CSASPAGTGARTGELFF.

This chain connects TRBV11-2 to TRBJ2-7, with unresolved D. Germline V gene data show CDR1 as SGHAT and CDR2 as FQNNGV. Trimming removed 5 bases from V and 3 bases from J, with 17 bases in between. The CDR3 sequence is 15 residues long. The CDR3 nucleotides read TGTGCCAGCAGCCAAACGGTGGGTTTTCTCTACGAGCAGTACTTC. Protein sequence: CASSQTVGFLYEQYF.

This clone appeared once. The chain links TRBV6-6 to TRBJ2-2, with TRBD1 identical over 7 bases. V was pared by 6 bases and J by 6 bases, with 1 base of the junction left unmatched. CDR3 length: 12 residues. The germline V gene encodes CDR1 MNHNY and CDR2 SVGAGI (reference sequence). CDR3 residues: CASRQGAGELFF. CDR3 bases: TGTGCCAGCAGGCAGGGGGCCGGGGAGCTGTTTTTT.

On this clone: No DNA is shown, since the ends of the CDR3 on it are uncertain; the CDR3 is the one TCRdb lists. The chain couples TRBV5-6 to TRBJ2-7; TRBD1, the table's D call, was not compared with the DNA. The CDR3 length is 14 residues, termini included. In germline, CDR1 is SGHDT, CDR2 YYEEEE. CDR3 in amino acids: CASSSGQGAYEQYF.

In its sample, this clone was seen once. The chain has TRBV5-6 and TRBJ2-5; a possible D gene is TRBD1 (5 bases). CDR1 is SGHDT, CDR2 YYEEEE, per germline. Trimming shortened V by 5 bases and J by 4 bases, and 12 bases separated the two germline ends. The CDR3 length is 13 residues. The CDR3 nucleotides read TGTGCCAGCAGTGATGAAAGGGGAGAGACCCAGTACTTC. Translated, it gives CASSDERGETQYF.

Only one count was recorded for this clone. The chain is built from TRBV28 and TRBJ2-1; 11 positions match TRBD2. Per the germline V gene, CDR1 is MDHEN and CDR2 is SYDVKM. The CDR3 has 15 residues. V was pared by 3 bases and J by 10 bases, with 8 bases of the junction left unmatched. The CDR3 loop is CASSFLTSGIREQFF. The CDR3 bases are TGTGCCAGCAGTTTTCTGACTAGCGGGATCCGGGAGCAGTTCTTC.

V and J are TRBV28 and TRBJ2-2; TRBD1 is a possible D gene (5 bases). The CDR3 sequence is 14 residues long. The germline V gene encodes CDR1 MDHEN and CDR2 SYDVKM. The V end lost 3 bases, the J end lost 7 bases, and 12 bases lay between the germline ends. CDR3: CASSFMGPGGELFF. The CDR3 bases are TGTGCCAGCAGTTTCATGGGGCCTGGCGGGGAGCTGTTTTTT.

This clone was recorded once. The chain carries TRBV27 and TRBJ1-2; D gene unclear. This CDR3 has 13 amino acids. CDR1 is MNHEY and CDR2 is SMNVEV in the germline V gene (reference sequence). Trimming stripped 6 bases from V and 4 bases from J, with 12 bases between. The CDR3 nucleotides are TGTGCCAGCAGGGCAGGCATACGCTATGGCTACACCTTC. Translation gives CASRAGIRYGYTF.

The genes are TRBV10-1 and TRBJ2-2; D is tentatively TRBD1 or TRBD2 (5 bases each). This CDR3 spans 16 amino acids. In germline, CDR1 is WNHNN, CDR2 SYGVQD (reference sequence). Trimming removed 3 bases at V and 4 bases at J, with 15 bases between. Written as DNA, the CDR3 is TGCGCCAGCAGTGATATTACGGGACCTCGCACCGGGGAGCTGTTTTTT. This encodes CASSDITGPRTGELFF.

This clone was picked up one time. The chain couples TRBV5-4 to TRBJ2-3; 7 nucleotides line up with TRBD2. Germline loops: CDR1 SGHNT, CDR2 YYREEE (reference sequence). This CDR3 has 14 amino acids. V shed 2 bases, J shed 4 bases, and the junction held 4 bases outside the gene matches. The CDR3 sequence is CASSFEGGADTQYF. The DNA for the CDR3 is TGTGCCAGCAGCTTCGAGGGAGGGGCAGATACGCAGTATTTT.

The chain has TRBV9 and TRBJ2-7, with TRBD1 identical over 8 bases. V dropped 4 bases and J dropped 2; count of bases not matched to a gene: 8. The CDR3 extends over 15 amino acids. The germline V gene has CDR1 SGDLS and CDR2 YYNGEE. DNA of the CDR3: TGTGCCAGCAGCTCGGTCCGGGACAGGCCCTACGAGCAGTACTTC. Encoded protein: CASSSVRDRPYEQYF. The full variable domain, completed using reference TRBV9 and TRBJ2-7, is DSGVTQTPKHLITATGQRVTLRCSPRSGDLSVYWYQQSLDQGLQFLIQYYNGEERAKGNILERFSAQQFPDLHSELNLSSLELGDSALYFCASSSVRDRPYEQYFGPGTRLTVT.

CDR3 coding DNA: TGTGCCAGTTCACAGAGGAGCAATCAGCCCCAGCATTTT. This translates into CASSQRSNQPQHF. J is TRBJ1-5 and V is TRBV11-3; no firm D call. The CDR3 length is 13 residues. Trimming stripped 9 bases from V and 1 base from J, with 10 bases between. CDR1 and CDR2 (germline): SGHNT, YENEEA.

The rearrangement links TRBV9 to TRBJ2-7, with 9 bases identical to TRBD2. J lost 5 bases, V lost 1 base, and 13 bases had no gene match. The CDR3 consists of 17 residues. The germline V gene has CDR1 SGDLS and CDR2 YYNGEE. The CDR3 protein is CASSVPQAGGLEDEQYF. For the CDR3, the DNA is TGTGCCAGCAGCGTACCCCAGGCGGGAGGGTTGGAGGACGAGCAGTACTTC.

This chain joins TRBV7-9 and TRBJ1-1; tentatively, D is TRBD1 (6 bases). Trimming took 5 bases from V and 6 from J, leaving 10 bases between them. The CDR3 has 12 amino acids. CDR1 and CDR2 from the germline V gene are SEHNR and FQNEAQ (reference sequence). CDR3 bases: TGTGCCAGCAGCATAGGGGGGGCTGAAGCTTTCTTT. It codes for CASSIGGAEAFF. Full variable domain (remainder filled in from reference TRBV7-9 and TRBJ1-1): DTGVSQNPRHKITKRGQNVTFRCDPISEHNRLYWYRQTLGQGPEFLTYFQNEAQLEKSRLLSDRFSAERPKGSFSTLEIQRTEQGDSAMYLCASSIGGAEAFFGQGTRLTVV.

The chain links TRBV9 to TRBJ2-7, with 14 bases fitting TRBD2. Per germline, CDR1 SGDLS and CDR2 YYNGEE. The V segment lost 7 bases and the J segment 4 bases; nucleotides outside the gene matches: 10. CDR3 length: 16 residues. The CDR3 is CASSGLAGVNIYEQYF. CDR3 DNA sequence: TGTGCCAGCTCGGGACTAGCGGGAGTTAATATTTACGAGCAGTACTTC.

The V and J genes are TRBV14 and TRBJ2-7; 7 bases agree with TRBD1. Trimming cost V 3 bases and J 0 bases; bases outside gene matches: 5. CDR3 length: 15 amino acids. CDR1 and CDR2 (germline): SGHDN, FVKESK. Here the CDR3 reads CASSQWDRSSYEQYF. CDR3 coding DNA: TGTGCCAGCAGCCAGTGGGACAGAAGCTCCTACGAGCAGTACTTC.

The DNA for the CDR3 is TGTGCCAGCAGCCCGAGGGGGGCTAACTATGGCTACACCTTC. Protein sequence: CASSPRGANYGYTF. This chain joins TRBV27 and TRBJ1-2; D possibly corresponds to TRBD1 (6 bases). V lost 6 bases and J lost 0, with 11 bases in between. There are 14 residues in the CDR3. In germline, CDR1 is MNHEY, CDR2 SMNVEV (reference sequence).

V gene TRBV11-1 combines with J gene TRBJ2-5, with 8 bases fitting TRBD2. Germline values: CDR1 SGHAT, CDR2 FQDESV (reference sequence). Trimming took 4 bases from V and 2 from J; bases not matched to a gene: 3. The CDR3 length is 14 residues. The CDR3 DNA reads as TGTGCCAGCAGCTCAGCGGGAGAGCAAGAGACCCAGTACTTC. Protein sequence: CASSSAGEQETQYF.

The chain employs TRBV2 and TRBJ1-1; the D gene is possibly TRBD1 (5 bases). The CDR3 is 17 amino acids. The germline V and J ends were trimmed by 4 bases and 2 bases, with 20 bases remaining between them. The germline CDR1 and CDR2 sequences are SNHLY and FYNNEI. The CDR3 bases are TGTGCCAGCAGTGGGGGCTATCAGGAGGGTACCAACACTGAAGCTTTCTTT. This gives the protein CASSGGYQEGTNTEAFF.

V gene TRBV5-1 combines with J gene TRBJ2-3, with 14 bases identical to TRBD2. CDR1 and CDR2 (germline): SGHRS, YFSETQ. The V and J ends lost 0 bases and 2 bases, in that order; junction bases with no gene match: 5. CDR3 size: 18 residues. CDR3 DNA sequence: TGCGCCAGCAGCTTGGCAGGGACTAGCGGGGGCCCCACAGATACGCAGTATTTT. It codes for CASSLAGTSGGPTDTQYF. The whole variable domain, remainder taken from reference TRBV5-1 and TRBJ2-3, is KAGVTQTPRYLIKTRGQQVTLSCSPISGHRSVSWYQQTPGQGLQFLFEYFSETQRNKGNFPGRFSGRQFSNSRSEMNVSTLELGDSALYLCASSLAGTSGGPTDTQYFGPGTRLTVL.

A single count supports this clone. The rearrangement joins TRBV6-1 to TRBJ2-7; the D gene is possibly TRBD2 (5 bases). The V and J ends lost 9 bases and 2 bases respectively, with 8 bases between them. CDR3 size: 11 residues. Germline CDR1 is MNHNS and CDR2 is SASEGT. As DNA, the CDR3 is TGTGCCAGTGGACTTACCTACGAGCAGTACTTC. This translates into CASGLTYEQYF.

The DNA of the CDR3 is TGCGCCAGCAGCTTGGGGATTACCAATGAGCAGTTCTTC. It codes for CASSLGITNEQFF. This chain uses TRBV5-1 with TRBJ2-1, with unresolved D. This CDR3 contains 13 residues. The V end lost 0 bases, the J end lost 6 bases, and 7 bases lay between the germline ends. CDR1 SGHRS and CDR2 YFSETQ come from the germline V gene.

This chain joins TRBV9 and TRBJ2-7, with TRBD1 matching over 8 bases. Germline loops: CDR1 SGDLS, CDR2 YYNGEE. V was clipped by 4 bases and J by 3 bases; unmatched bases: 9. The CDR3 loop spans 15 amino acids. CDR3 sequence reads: CASSPWTGRYYEQYF. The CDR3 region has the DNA TGTGCCAGCAGCCCCTGGACAGGGAGGTACTACGAGCAGTACTTC.